This T cell receptor (beta chain) derives from a study of T-cell memory formation after mild COVID-19. Trimming removed 2 bases at V and 8 bases at J, with 17 bases between. Germline V lookup: CDR1 SGHDT, CDR2 YYEEEE. This CDR3 spans 15 amino acids. 5'RACE with constant-segment primers yielded barcoded, UMI-tagged TCR alpha and TCR beta cDNA libraries. MiXCR was run by TCRdb on the 5' RACE reads, yielding one entry per CDR3 protein. The data contain fewer than 650,000 distinct CDR3 sequences, about 22% of them singletons. V is TRBV5-6 and J is TRBJ2-1; D remains unclear. The sample consisted of PBMCs or a T cell subset sorted from them (not recorded which). This sequence was found in an adult woman who had mild COVID-19 (a few samples of this study predate the infection). Cell type and time point are not known. The CDR3 nucleotides are TGTGCCAGCAGCTTCATTCCTGCCGGAAGGGATGAGCAGTTCTTC. Residues: CASSFIPAGRDEQFF.